These 15 T cell receptor beta chains were all obtained from the same sample, sequenced in a study of CD8 T cells in Susac syndrome. Reverse transcription of about 0.5 to 1 ug RNA was performed with random hexamers. TCRdb analysed the immunoSEQ multiplex PCR reads with MiXCR anew, one entry per CDR3 protein. The repertoire holds under 80,000 distinct CDR3 sequences, with about 92% as singletons. The sample taken for sequencing was CD4+ T cells from PBMCs. The receptors were gathered from a human donor with Susac syndrome.

The CDR3 is CATSHPIAGEVADTQYF. CDR3 DNA: TGTGCCACCAGCCATCCAATAGCGGGAGAGGTCGCAGATACGCAGTATTTT. The V and J genes are TRBV15 and TRBJ2-3; 9 nucleotides agree with TRBD2. V dropped 5 bases and J dropped 4; count of bases not matched to a gene: 13. Germline-derived CDR1 and CDR2 are LNHNV and YYDKDF (reference sequence). The CDR3 is 17 residues long.

This clonotype came up once. This rearrangement joins TRBV6-6 to TRBJ1-4, with a possible D match to TRBD1 (6 bases). V gave up 5 bases and J gave up 6 bases, with 16 bases separating them. Looked up from germline, CDR1 is MNHNY and CDR2 is SVGAGI (reference sequence). This CDR3 spans 15 amino acids. As DNA, the CDR3 is TGTGCCAGCAGTCAACAGGGCGGGTTATATGAAAAACTGTTTTTT. Translation: CASSQQGGLYEKLFF.

This clonotype was seen once. This chain connects TRBV20-1 to TRBJ2-5; 7 bases fit TRBD2. There are 13 residues in the CDR3. J gave up 5 bases and V 3 bases, and 6 bases lay outside the gene matches. Germline CDR1 is DFQATT and CDR2 is SNEGSKA (reference sequence). CDR3 coding DNA: TGCAGTGCTAGCTCGGGGGGAAAGGAGACCCAGTACTTC. It codes for CSASSGGKETQYF.

V usage is TRBV6-2 or TRBV6-3 and J usage is TRBJ1-2; no clear D gene. Germline lookup yields CDR1 MNHEY and CDR2 SVGEGT. V lost 2 bases, J lost 4 bases, and 8 bases lay in between. The CDR3 is 13 residues long. CDR3 loop: CASSYEQSYGYTF. The DNA for the CDR3 is TGTGCCAGCAGTTACGAGCAGAGCTATGGCTACACCTTC.

The chain uses TRBV5-1 and TRBJ2-5; 11 nucleotides line up with TRBD2. CDR1 and CDR2 (germline): SGHRS, YFSETQ. This CDR3 is built from 19 residues. V was clipped by 2 bases and J by 7 bases; unmatched bases: 19. The CDR3 is CASSFGSSGTSGSGGTQYF. In DNA form, the CDR3 reads TGCGCCAGCAGCTTTGGGAGTTCCGGGACTAGCGGTTCAGGTGGGACCCAGTACTTC.

The chain links TRBV5-4 to TRBJ2-1; TRBD2 aligns across 8 bases. With 4 bases clipped from V and 8 bases from J, the junction kept 8 bases outside the gene matches. The CDR3 has 14 amino acids. Looked up from germline, CDR1 is SGHNT and CDR2 is YYREEE (reference sequence). The CDR3 reads CASSPQRENDEQFF. CDR3 coding DNA: TGTGCCAGCAGCCCCCAGCGGGAGAACGATGAGCAGTTCTTC. Complete variable domain (other parts from reference TRBV5-4 and TRBJ2-1): ETGVTQSPTHLIKTRGQQVTLRCSSQSGHNTVSWYQQALGQGPQFIFQYYREEENGRGNFPPRFSGLQFPNYSSELNVNALELDDSALYLCASSPQRENDEQFFGPGTRLTVL.

This clonotype was found once. The V gene is TRBV29-1, the J gene TRBJ2-1; no definite D call. Germline CDR1 reads SQVTM; CDR2 reads ANQGSEA. CDR3 size: 12 residues. The V end was cut by 4 bases, the J end by 6 bases, with 10 bases between. CDR3 nucleotide sequence: TGCAGCGTTGTTGAAGTGGGCAATGAGCAGTTCTTC. Its protein is CSVVEVGNEQFF.

The chain is built from TRBV20-1 and TRBJ2-3, with a tentative D call TRBD1 (6 bases). V shed 6 bases and J shed 3 bases, with 10 bases lying between them. Germline V CDR1 and CDR2: DFQATT, SNEGSKA (reference sequence). The CDR3 spans 12 residues. Here the CDR3 reads CSALGGTDTQYF. The CDR3 DNA follows: TGCAGTGCCCTAGGGGGAACAGATACGCAGTATTTT.

A few counts support this clonotype. The chain recombines TRBV7-2 with TRBJ2-7; D unclear. The CDR3 loop spans 13 amino acids. V was clipped by 0 bases and J by 6 bases, with 9 bases between them. The V gene's germline CDR1 is SGHTA and CDR2 FQGNSA. This CDR3 is CASSLARLAEQYF. DNA for the CDR3: TGTGCCAGCAGCTTAGCGCGTCTCGCCGAGCAGTACTTC.

This chain links TRBV12-3 or TRBV12-4 with TRBJ1-1; D uncertain. The CDR3 totals 14 residues. The V end was cut by 8 bases, the J end by 0 bases, with 13 bases between. The CDR3 here is CASAHSFLNTEAFF. The CDR3 nucleotides read TGTGCCAGCGCCCACAGCTTCTTGAACACTGAAGCTTTCTTT.

The chain carries TRBV7-2 and TRBJ2-1; a possible D gene is TRBD2 (7 bases). Germline lookup yields CDR1 SGHTA and CDR2 FQGNSA. The CDR3 loop spans 17 amino acids. V gave up 2 bases and J gave up 8 bases, with 22 bases separating them. As DNA, the CDR3 is TGTGCCAGCAGCTTAACGAATGGGAGGCAGGGGAGGGATGAGCAGTTCTTC. Translated: CASSLTNGRQGRDEQFF.

The chain's CDR3 is CSAPGQDLNTEAFF. In nucleotides, the CDR3 is TGCAGTGCCCCCGGACAGGACCTGAACACTGAAGCTTTCTTT. This sequence joins TRBV20-1 and TRBJ1-1; 7 positions match TRBD1. The CDR3 spans 14 residues. The V segment lost 6 bases and the J segment 0 bases; nucleotides outside the gene matches: 7. The germline V gene has CDR1 DFQATT and CDR2 SNEGSKA (reference sequence).

The rearrangement joins TRBV25-1 to TRBJ2-7; 7 positions match TRBD1. Germline assignment: CDR1 MGHDK and CDR2 SYGVNS. The CDR3 loop spans 14 amino acids. J gave up 2 bases and V 6 bases, and 7 bases lay outside the gene matches. The CDR3 sequence: CASSGTEITYEQYF. CDR3 nucleotides: TGTGCCAGCAGCGGGACAGAAATAACCTACGAGCAGTACTTC.

The chain joins TRBV7-2 to TRBJ1-1; D uncertain. Germline-derived CDR1 and CDR2 are SGHTA and FQGNSA. This CDR3 has 16 amino acids. V was cut by 1 base and J by 0 bases, with 12 bases left in between. The CDR3 loop is CASSLDGPQLNTEAFF. CDR3 DNA sequence: TGTGCCAGCAGCTTAGACGGTCCACAGCTGAACACTGAAGCTTTCTTT.

The CDR3 reads CSAAPGLMSEKLFF. CDR3 nucleotides: TGCAGCGCCGCTCCGGGACTCATGAGTGAAAAACTGTTTTTT. This chain links TRBV29-1 with TRBJ1-4; TRBD1 is a possible D gene (5 bases). In germline, CDR1 is SQVTM, CDR2 ANQGSEA. This CDR3 is built from 14 residues. Trimming left V 7 bases short and J 7 bases short, with 19 bases between.